The 17 T cell receptor beta chains below come from one sample, sequenced in a study of blood T cell repertoires in COVID-19. Assay: immunoSEQ multiplex PCR; the TCRdb copy retains only in-frame clones and omits some. The table records some 100,000 clones, 91% of them present only once. The specimen was peripheral blood. The source of these receptors is a man in his sixties with acute or convalescent COVID-19.

The chain employs TRBV6-5 and TRBJ2-7; 8 bases align to TRBD1. This CDR3 spans 14 amino acids. V dropped 6 bases and J dropped 7; count of bases not matched to a gene: 11. The germline V gene encodes CDR1 MNHEY and CDR2 SVGAGI. CDR3 DNA sequence: TGTGCCAGCAGCCCCGACAGGGGTATCCGGGAGCAGTACTTC. Amino acid sequence: CASSPDRGIREQYF.

This chain connects TRBV28 to TRBJ2-1; D unclear. V was cut by 3 bases and J by 0 bases, with 15 bases left in between. CDR3 length: 17 residues. CDR1 and CDR2 from the germline V gene are MDHEN and SYDVKM. The DNA of the CDR3 is TGTGCCAGCAGTTTTTATGGCGGATTAAGCTCCTACAATGAGCAGTTCTTC. Translation: CASSFYGGLSSYNEQFF.

This clone was seen more than once but under ten times. The chain uses TRBV7-6 and TRBJ2-1, with D possibly being TRBD1 (5 bases). Trimming removed 0 bases from V and 1 base from J, with 7 bases in between. This CDR3 contains 15 residues. Germline CDR1 and CDR2: SGHVS and FNYEAQ. CDR3 DNA sequence: TGTGCCAGCAGCTTAGCAGGGGCTTCCTACAATGAGCAGTTCTTC. It encodes CASSLAGASYNEQFF.

This rearrangement joins TRBV7-9 to TRBJ2-7; D possibly corresponds to TRBD1 (5 bases). V shed 1 base and J shed 6 bases, with 10 bases lying between them. Germline lookup yields CDR1 SEHNR and CDR2 FQNEAQ (reference sequence). The CDR3 contains 13 residues. CDR3 DNA sequence: TGTGCCAGCAGCTTAGAAGGGGCTTCCGAGCAGTACTTC. This gives the protein CASSLEGASEQYF. Combining the CDR3 with reference TRBV7-9 and TRBJ2-7 gives the whole variable domain DTGVSQNPRHKITKRGQNVTFRCDPISEHNRLYWYRQTLGQGPEFLTYFQNEAQLEKSRLLSDRFSAERPKGSFSTLEIQRTEQGDSAMYLCASSLEGASEQYFGPGTRLTVT.

In its sample, this clone was seen once. The V gene is TRBV24-1, the J gene TRBJ2-3, with TRBD1 identical over 9 bases. V shed 9 bases, J shed 4 bases, and the junction held 7 bases outside the gene matches. This CDR3 is 14 amino acids long. The germline V gene encodes CDR1 KGHDR and CDR2 SFDVKD. CDR3 nucleotide sequence: TGTGCCACCCCAGAGACAGGGGGGTCAGATACGCAGTATTTT. Protein sequence: CATPETGGSDTQYF.

The chain recombines TRBV5-5 with TRBJ2-7, with TRBD1 matching over 7 bases. Germline V lookup: CDR1 SGHKS, CDR2 YYEKEE (reference sequence). The CDR3 totals 16 residues. J was trimmed by 4 bases and V by 3 bases; bases with no gene match: 13. CDR3 region: CASSSMTGSLRYEQYF. The CDR3 DNA is TGTGCCAGCAGCTCCATGACAGGGTCTCTAAGATACGAGCAGTACTTC. The full variable domain, with the rest looked up from reference TRBV5-5 and TRBJ2-7, is DAGVTQSPTHLIKTRGQQVTLRCSPISGHKSVSWYQQVLGQGPQFIFQYYEKEERGRGNFPDRFSARQFPNYSSELNVNALLLGDSALYLCASSSMTGSLRYEQYFGPGTRLTVT.

The chain recombines TRBV5-1 with TRBJ1-1; the D gene is possibly TRBD1 (6 bases). Trimming shortened V by 0 bases and J by 3 bases, and 15 bases separated the two germline ends. CDR3 length equals 16 residues. CDR1 and CDR2 (germline): SGHRS, YFSETQ. The CDR3 is CASSLDAGAQDTEAFF. The CDR3 bases are TGCGCCAGCAGCTTGGACGCGGGGGCCCAGGACACTGAAGCTTTCTTT.

The chain links TRBV6-6 to TRBJ1-5; D may be TRBD1 (5 bases). Germline CDR1 and CDR2: MNHNY and SVGAGI (reference sequence). V shed 0 bases and J shed 6 bases, with 12 bases lying between them. The CDR3 is made up of 15 amino acids. CDR3 coding DNA: TGTGCCAGCAGTTACTCCGTTCTGGGGGGTCAGCCCCAGCATTTT. Protein sequence: CASSYSVLGGQPQHF.

CDR3 sequence: CASSLEGEGEKLFF. The DNA for the CDR3 is TGCGCCAGCAGCTTGGAAGGGGAGGGGGAAAAACTGTTTTTT. The chain carries TRBV5-1 and TRBJ1-4, with D perhaps TRBD1 (5 bases). Germline V gene sequence: CDR1 SGHRS, CDR2 YFSETQ. CDR3 length: 14 amino acids. Deletions cut 0 bases from V and 8 bases from J, with 11 bases between.

The J gene is TRBJ1-1, the V gene TRBV6-5, with TRBD1 as a possible D gene (5 bases). Germline V CDR1 and CDR2: MNHEY, SVGAGI. The CDR3 is 15 residues long. The germline V and J ends were trimmed by 6 bases and 3 bases, with 17 bases remaining between them. The CDR3 spells CASRLNYAGDTEAFF. Here the CDR3 DNA reads TGTGCCAGCAGACTTAACTACGCGGGGGACACTGAAGCTTTCTTT.

V usage is TRBV7-2 and J usage is TRBJ2-7; 11 bases are shared with TRBD2. From germline, CDR1 is SGHTA and CDR2 FQGNSA. After removal of 9 bases from V and 4 bases from J, the junction contained 5 bases not matched to a gene. The CDR3 consists of 13 residues. The CDR3 loop reads CARQTSGKYEQYV. In nucleotides, the CDR3 is TGTGCCAGGCAGACTAGCGGGAAGTACGAGCAGTACGTC.

This clone was observed a few times. The CDR3 region is CASSSKGGNQPQHF. The CDR3 nucleotides are TGTGCCAGCAGTTCGAAGGGGGGCAATCAGCCCCAGCATTTT. The genes are TRBV6-5 and TRBJ1-5; D possibly corresponds to TRBD1 (6 bases). Trimming left V 4 bases short and J 2 bases short, with 9 bases between. The CDR3 has 14 residues. Germline values: CDR1 MNHEY, CDR2 SVGAGI.

The CDR3 nucleotides are TGTGCCAGCAGCTTACAGTACCACGAGCAGTACTTC. Translating gives CASSLQYHEQYF. V and J are TRBV11-2 and TRBJ2-7; D unresolved. Trimming removed 2 bases from V and 5 bases from J, with 7 bases in between. Germline CDR1 is SGHAT and CDR2 is FQNNGV. The CDR3 has 12 residues.

The J gene is TRBJ1-6, the V gene TRBV18; tentative D call: TRBD1 (5 bases). CDR1 is KGHSH, CDR2 LQKENI, per germline. The CDR3 runs to 15 residues. V was clipped by 1 base and J by 5 bases, with 9 bases between them. The CDR3 DNA follows: TGTGCCAGCTCACCACGGGAAGGGGATAATTCACCCCTCCACTTT. Translated: CASSPREGDNSPLHF.

This rearrangement joins TRBV12-3 or TRBV12-4 to TRBJ1-3, with D possibly matching TRBD1 (5 bases). The CDR3 contains 13 residues. V was trimmed by 8 bases and J by 2 bases, leaving 10 bases between them. The DNA for the CDR3 is TGTGCCAGCGGCTCGACAGCTGGAAACACCATATATTTT. Protein: CASGSTAGNTIYF.

V and J are TRBV7-8 and TRBJ2-2; TRBD2 matches 7 bases. The CDR3 length is 16 residues. Germline loops: CDR1 SGHVS, CDR2 FQNEAQ. V was pared by 4 bases and J by 4 bases, with 9 bases of the junction left unmatched. The CDR3 sequence is CASSWGGLTGTGELFF. The CDR3 bases are TGTGCCAGCAGCTGGGGGGGTCTTACGGGCACCGGGGAGCTGTTTTTT. The full variable domain, in which reference TRBV7-8 and TRBJ2-2 provide the parts outside the CDR3, is GAGVSQSPRYKVAKRGQDVALRCDPISGHVSLFWYQQALGQGPEFLTYFQNEAQLDKSGLPSDRFFAERPEGSVSTLKIQRTQQEDSAVYLCASSWGGLTGTGELFFGEGSRLTVL.

The rearrangement links TRBV10-2 to TRBJ2-1; no reliable D call. Trimming left V 0 bases short and J 4 bases short, with 4 bases between. The CDR3 is 13 residues long. CDR1 and CDR2 (germline): WSHSY, SAAADI. CDR3 DNA sequence: TGCGCCAGCAGTGAGTCTCTATACAATGAGCAGTTCTTC. This translates into CASSESLYNEQFF.